This T cell receptor beta chain was captured by sequencing in a study of Graves' ophthalmopathy and Graves' hyperthyroidism. Germline V gene sequence: CDR1 KGHSH, CDR2 LQKENI. The CDR3 is 17 residues long. The V gene end was trimmed by 3 bases and the J gene end by 4 bases; junction bases not matched to a gene: 9. Researchers took RNA transcripts and amplified TCR beta CDR3 regions from them. HTBI primers were used in a first-round RT-PCR, which preceded a second-round multiplex PCR. TCRdb redid the calling of the multiplex PCR reads with MiXCR, one entry per CDR3 protein. The sample has about 410,000 distinct CDR3 sequences; around 16% are singletons.

V is TRBV18 and J is TRBJ1-3, with TRBD1 identical over 10 bases. The specimen was peripheral blood. The clonotype comes from a young woman with Graves' ophthalmopathy. The CDR3 DNA reads TGTGCCAGCTCACCTGTTCCCGGGACAGGGGACGGAAACACCATATATTTT. The encoded protein is CASSPVPGTGDGNTIYF.